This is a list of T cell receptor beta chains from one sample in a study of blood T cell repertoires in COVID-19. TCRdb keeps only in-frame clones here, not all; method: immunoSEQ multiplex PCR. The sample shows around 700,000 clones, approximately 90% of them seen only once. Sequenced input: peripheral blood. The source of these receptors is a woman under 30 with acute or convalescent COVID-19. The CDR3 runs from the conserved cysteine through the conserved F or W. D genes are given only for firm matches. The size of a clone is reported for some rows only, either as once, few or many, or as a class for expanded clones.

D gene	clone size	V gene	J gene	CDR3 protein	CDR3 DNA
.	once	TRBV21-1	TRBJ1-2	CASSARQGVDGYTF	TGTGCCAGCAGCGCCCGACAGGGGGTAGACGGCTACACCTTC
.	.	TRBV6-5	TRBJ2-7	CASSYGGSYEQYF	TGTGCCAGCAGTTACGGCGGCTCCTACGAGCAGTACTTC
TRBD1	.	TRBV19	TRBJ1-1	CASSGRRGQGQEAFF	TGTGCCAGTAGTGGTCGCCGGGGACAGGGTCAGGAAGCTTTCTTT
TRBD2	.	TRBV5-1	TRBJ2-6	CASSQVGGTGANVLTF	TGCGCCAGCAGCCAGGTCGGGGGGACCGGGGCCAACGTCCTGACTTTC
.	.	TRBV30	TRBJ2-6	CAWSVRSGANVLTF	TGTGCCTGGAGTGTCCGCTCTGGGGCCAACGTCCTGACTTTC
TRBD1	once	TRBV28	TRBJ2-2	CASTIQGAVTGELFF	TGTGCCAGCACCATACAGGGGGCAGTCACCGGGGAGCTGTTTTTT
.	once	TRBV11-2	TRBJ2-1	CASSLGAGSEQFF	TGTGCCAGCAGCCTGGGGGCCGGCAGTGAGCAGTTCTTC
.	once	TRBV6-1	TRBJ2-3	CASSEVPGTHRDTDTQYF	TGTGCCAGCAGTGAAGTCCCCGGGACTCACAGAGACACAGATACGCAGTATTTT
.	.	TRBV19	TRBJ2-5	CASSMPEAETQYF	TGTGCCAGTAGTATGCCAGAGGCAGAGACCCAGTACTTC
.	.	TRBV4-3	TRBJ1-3	CASSQDDWTGNTIYF	TGCGCCAGCAGCCAAGACGACTGGACTGGAAACACCATATATTTT
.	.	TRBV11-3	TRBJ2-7	CASSLGAGYEQYF	TGTGCCAGCAGCCTAGGAGCAGGGTACGAGCAGTACTTC
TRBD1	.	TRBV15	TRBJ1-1	CATSRDRGQSREAFF	TGTGCCACCAGCAGAGATCGGGGACAGTCTCGAGAAGCTTTCTTT
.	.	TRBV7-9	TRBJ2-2	CASSLVLGGTGELFF	TGTGCCAGCAGCTTAGTTCTCGGCGGGACCGGGGAGCTGTTTTTT
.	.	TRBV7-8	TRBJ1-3	CASSLTGAGNTIYF	TGTGCCAGCAGTCTTACGGGGGCTGGAAACACCATATATTTT
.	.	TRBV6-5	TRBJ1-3	CASTDSLSGNTIYF	TGTGCCAGCACGGACTCACTCTCTGGAAACACCATATATTTT
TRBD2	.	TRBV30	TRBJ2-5	CAWSHGLAQQETQYF	TGTGCCTGGAGTCACGGACTAGCACAACAGGAGACCCAGTACTTC
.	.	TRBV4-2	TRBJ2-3	CASSHGAEGGADTQYF	TGTGCCAGCAGCCATGGGGCGGAAGGGGGGGCAGATACGCAGTATTTT
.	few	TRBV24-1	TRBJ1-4	CATSDRGGANEKLFF	TGTGCCACCAGTGACCGGGGGGGAGCTAATGAAAAACTGTTTTTT
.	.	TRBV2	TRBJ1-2	CARQLGGSSFYGYTF	TGTGCCCGACAACTCGGAGGATCCAGTTTCTATGGCTACACCTTC
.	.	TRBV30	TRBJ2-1	CAWSSTGEQFF	TGTGCCTGGAGTTCGACGGGAGAGCAGTTCTTC
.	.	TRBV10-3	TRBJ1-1	CATQGGEAHNTEAFF	TGTGCCACTCAAGGGGGGGAGGCCCATAACACTGAAGCTTTCTTT
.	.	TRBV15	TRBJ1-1	CATSSRRFTEAFF	TGTGCCACCAGCAGCCGGCGGTTCACTGAAGCTTTCTTT
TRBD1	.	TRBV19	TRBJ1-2	CASSFDRGTGGYTF	TGTGCCAGTAGTTTTGACAGGGGGACGGGTGGCTACACCTTC
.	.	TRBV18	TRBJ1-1	CASSPLKGQNTEAFF	TGTGCCAGCTCACCACTTAAAGGACAGAACACTGAAGCTTTCTTT
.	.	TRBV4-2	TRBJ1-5	CASSQGQATSWAVGNQPQHF	TGTGCCAGCAGCCAAGGACAGGCAACTTCCTGGGCGGTTGGCAATCAGCCCCAGCATTTT
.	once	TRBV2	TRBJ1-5	CATPQGAGGYNQPQHF	TGTGCCACCCCCCAAGGGGCAGGCGGATACAATCAGCCCCAGCATTTT
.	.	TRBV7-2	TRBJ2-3	CASRRGTTDTQYF	TGTGCCAGCAGACGGGGGACCACAGATACGCAGTATTTT
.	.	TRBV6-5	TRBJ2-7	CASSRTVHNEQYF	TGTGCCAGCAGTCGGACAGTTCATAACGAGCAGTACTTC
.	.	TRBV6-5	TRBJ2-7	CASSYPGAYEQYF	TGTGCCAGCAGTTACCCCGGGGCCTACGAGCAGTACTTC
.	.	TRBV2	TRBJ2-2	CASRGGRSNTGELFF	TGTGCCAGCAGGGGGGGACGTTCGAACACCGGGGAGCTGTTTTTT
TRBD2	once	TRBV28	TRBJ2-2	CASRPPSGGTGELFF	TGTGCCAGCAGACCCCCTAGCGGGGGCACCGGGGAGCTGTTTTTT
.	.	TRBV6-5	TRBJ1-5	CATTRTGGNQPQHF	TGTGCCACTACCCGAACGGGGGGGAATCAGCCCCAGCATTTT
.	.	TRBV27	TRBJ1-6	CASSLVDSGNSPLHF	TGTGCCAGCAGTTTAGTGGACTCTGGGAATTCACCCCTCCACTTT
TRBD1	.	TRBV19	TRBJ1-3	CASISGQGASGNTIYF	TGTGCCAGTATCAGCGGACAGGGGGCGTCTGGAAACACCATATATTTT
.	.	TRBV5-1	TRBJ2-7	CASSLRAYEQYF	TGCGCCAGCAGCTTGAGAGCCTATGAGCAGTACTTC
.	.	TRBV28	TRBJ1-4	CASSSQGKGEKLFF	TGTGCCAGCAGTTCCCAGGGTAAGGGAGAAAAACTGTTTTTT
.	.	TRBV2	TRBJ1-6	CASSGHYNSPLHF	TGTGCCAGCAGTGGACACTATAATTCACCCCTCCACTTT